The present T cell receptor (beta chain) was sequenced within a study of blood T cells in healthy people across ages. Study-level background: T cells yielded about one barcoded beta molecule per two cells through template switching.

The donors, healthy Caucasians from Russia, were aged about 6 to 95. Every sample yielded at least 6.5 million isolated PBMCs. This clonotype appeared a few times. A J-beta primer mix and a sample-barcoded 5' primer were used in a second PCR of roughly 6 to 12 cycles. TCRdb reanalysed the 5' RACE reads using MiXCR and keeps one entry per CDR3 protein. This table has about 1,000,000 distinct CDR3 sequences, around 43% appearing once. The CDR3 has 14 residues. The germline V gene has CDR1 SGHDT and CDR2 YYEEEE. V dropped 5 bases and J dropped 5 bases, with 14 bases sitting between them. The genes are TRBV5-6 and TRBJ2-4; D assignment may be TRBD1 or TRBD2 (7 bases each). The sequencing sample was made of blood. The sequence came from a woman aged 60-75 years in good health. The CDR3 is CASRESGGENIQYF. The DNA of the CDR3 is TGTGCCAGCAGGGAATCAGGGGGGGAAAACATTCAGTACTTC.